The rows below give T cell receptor beta chains drawn from one sample of a study of blood T cell repertoires in COVID-19. Data came from immunoSEQ multiplex PCR; TCRdb stores just in-frame clones and leaves some out. In the table there are approximately 390,000 clones, 90% of which are singletons. Sample: peripheral blood. Every receptor here comes from a man aged 18 to 30 with active or convalescent COVID-19. Each CDR3 is given with its conserved first and last residue. A D gene is named only where the DNA matches it firmly. Not all rows give a size; the values are once, few, many and, for expanded clones, a class.

d_gene: TRBD1; j_gene: TRBJ1-5; abundance: NA; v_gene: TRBV5-1; CDR3aa: CASSLLGTEDQPQHF; CDR3nt: TGCGCCAGCAGCTTGCTAGGGACAGAAGATCAGCCCCAGCATTTT
d_gene: NA; j_gene: TRBJ1-5; abundance: NA; v_gene: TRBV18; CDR3aa: CASSLGQNQPQHF; CDR3nt: TGTGCCAGCTCCCTCGGACAGAATCAGCCCCAGCATTTT
d_gene: NA; j_gene: TRBJ2-1; abundance: few; v_gene: TRBV6-2/TRBV6-3; CDR3aa: CASSYFRNEQFF; CDR3nt: TGTGCCAGCAGTTACTTTAGAAATGAGCAGTTCTTC
d_gene: NA; j_gene: TRBJ1-3; abundance: few; v_gene: TRBV9; CDR3aa: CASSPPQGRQAGNTIYF; CDR3nt: TGTGCCAGCAGCCCTCCACAGGGAAGGCAGGCTGGAAACACCATATATTTT
d_gene: NA; j_gene: TRBJ2-7; abundance: NA; v_gene: TRBV12-3/TRBV12-4; CDR3aa: CASSPQGSYEQYF; CDR3nt: TGTGCCAGCAGTCCCCAGGGATCCTACGAGCAGTACTTC
d_gene: NA; j_gene: TRBJ1-1; abundance: NA; v_gene: TRBV13; CDR3aa: CASSLVGGVANTEAFF; CDR3nt: TGTGCCAGCAGCTTAGTGGGGGGGGTGGCGAACACTGAAGCTTTCTTT
d_gene: NA; j_gene: TRBJ1-5; abundance: NA; v_gene: TRBV20-1; CDR3aa: CSAKGPGPQHF; CDR3nt: TGCAGTGCTAAGGGGCCCGGGCCCCAGCATTTT
d_gene: NA; j_gene: TRBJ1-1; abundance: NA; v_gene: TRBV3-1/TRBV3-2; CDR3aa: CASSQVVTEAFF; CDR3nt: TGTGCCAGCAGCCAAGTAGTCACTGAAGCTTTCTTT
d_gene: TRBD2; j_gene: TRBJ2-1; abundance: few; v_gene: TRBV5-4; CDR3aa: CASSSYLAGGPNEQFF; CDR3nt: TGTGCCAGCAGCTCCTATCTAGCGGGAGGGCCGAATGAGCAGTTCTTC
d_gene: TRBD2; j_gene: TRBJ2-1; abundance: NA; v_gene: TRBV20-1; CDR3aa: CSASDLAGGPNEQFF; CDR3nt: TGCAGTGCTAGTGATTTAGCGGGAGGGCCCAATGAGCAGTTCTTC
d_gene: TRBD1; j_gene: TRBJ1-2; abundance: NA; v_gene: TRBV6-5; CDR3aa: CASSSGTASTNYGYTF; CDR3nt: TGTGCCAGCAGTTCTGGGACAGCTAGCACTAACTATGGCTACACCTTC
d_gene: NA; j_gene: TRBJ1-2; abundance: NA; v_gene: TRBV7-9; CDR3aa: CARRPNYGYTF; CDR3nt: TGTGCCAGGCGTCCAAACTATGGCTACACCTTC
d_gene: TRBD1; j_gene: TRBJ1-4; abundance: NA; v_gene: TRBV28; CDR3aa: CATKDRGREKLFF; CDR3nt: TGTGCCACTAAGGACAGGGGTCGGGAAAAACTGTTTTTT
d_gene: TRBD1; j_gene: TRBJ1-3; abundance: few; v_gene: TRBV28; CDR3aa: CASSTGGDGNTIYF; CDR3nt: TGTGCCAGCAGTACAGGGGGCGACGGAAACACCATATATTTT
d_gene: TRBD1; j_gene: TRBJ1-5; abundance: NA; v_gene: TRBV4-1; CDR3aa: CASSQTGTGVQPQHF; CDR3nt: TGCGCCAGCAGCCAAACCGGGACAGGGGTTCAGCCCCAGCATTTT
d_gene: NA; j_gene: TRBJ1-5; abundance: NA; v_gene: TRBV6-1; CDR3aa: CASSEANSNQPQHF; CDR3nt: TGTGCCAGCAGTGAAGCTAATAGCAATCAGCCCCAGCATTTT
d_gene: TRBD1; j_gene: TRBJ1-2; abundance: NA; v_gene: TRBV6-5; CDR3aa: CASSRGQTIYGYTF; CDR3nt: TGTGCCAGCAGCCGGGGACAGACAATCTATGGCTACACCTTC
d_gene: NA; j_gene: TRBJ2-7; abundance: few; v_gene: TRBV5-6; CDR3aa: CASSGAMAFPAEQYF; CDR3nt: TGTGCCAGCAGCGGGGCGATGGCATTCCCCGCCGAGCAGTACTTC
d_gene: NA; j_gene: TRBJ1-6; abundance: NA; v_gene: TRBV5-6; CDR3aa: CASSRTGNSPLHF; CDR3nt: TGTGCCAGCAGCAGGACGGGAAATTCACCCCTCCACTTT
d_gene: NA; j_gene: TRBJ1-1; abundance: NA; v_gene: TRBV6-5; CDR3aa: CASKRGNTRNTEAFF; CDR3nt: TGTGCCAGCAAAAGAGGGAATACGAGGAACACTGAAGCTTTCTTT
d_gene: NA; j_gene: TRBJ2-7; abundance: many; v_gene: TRBV28; CDR3aa: CASIPQRASYEQYF; CDR3nt: TGTGCCAGCATTCCACAGAGGGCGTCCTACGAGCAGTACTTC
d_gene: NA; j_gene: TRBJ1-3; abundance: NA; v_gene: TRBV7-2; CDR3aa: CASSPPQGSRTIYF; CDR3nt: TGTGCCAGCAGCCCCCCCCAAGGGAGTCGGACCATATATTTT
d_gene: TRBD1; j_gene: TRBJ1-2; abundance: NA; v_gene: TRBV10-3; CDR3aa: CAISPGTDYGYTF; CDR3nt: TGTGCCATCAGCCCAGGGACAGACTATGGCTACACCTTC
d_gene: TRBD2; j_gene: TRBJ2-5; abundance: NA; v_gene: TRBV2; CDR3aa: CASTTGLAGGETQYF; CDR3nt: TGTGCCAGCACCACGGGACTAGCGGGAGGAGAGACCCAGTACTTC
d_gene: NA; j_gene: TRBJ2-1; abundance: few; v_gene: TRBV7-2; CDR3aa: CASSPSVYYNEQFF; CDR3nt: TGTGCCAGCAGCCCTAGCGTATACTACAATGAGCAGTTCTTC
d_gene: NA; j_gene: TRBJ1-1; abundance: NA; v_gene: TRBV29-1; CDR3aa: CSVEGRPGSEAFF; CDR3nt: TGCAGCGTTGAAGGACGCCCCGGGTCTGAAGCTTTCTTT
d_gene: NA; j_gene: TRBJ2-7; abundance: NA; v_gene: TRBV7-9; CDR3aa: CASSLEGSRGVNEQYF; CDR3nt: TGTGCCAGCAGCTTAGAGGGAAGCAGGGGGGTCAACGAGCAGTACTTC
d_gene: TRBD2; j_gene: TRBJ2-1; abundance: NA; v_gene: TRBV15; CDR3aa: CATSRGVEASGGESSYNEQFF; CDR3nt: TGTGCCACCAGCAGAGGAGTTGAGGCTAGCGGGGGGGAGAGCTCCTACAATGAGCAGTTCTTC
d_gene: NA; j_gene: TRBJ2-4; abundance: NA; v_gene: TRBV6-1; CDR3aa: CASSERNLPLAKNIQYF; CDR3nt: TGTGCCAGCAGTGAGAGGAACTTACCCCTAGCCAAAAACATTCAGTACTTC
d_gene: NA; j_gene: TRBJ2-7; abundance: NA; v_gene: TRBV4-3; CDR3aa: CASSPRAGYEQYF; CDR3nt: TGCGCCAGCAGCCCCCGGGCGGGCTACGAGCAGTACTTC
d_gene: TRBD1; j_gene: TRBJ1-5; abundance: NA; v_gene: TRBV7-9; CDR3aa: CASSLGDRVAEPQHF; CDR3nt: TGTGCCAGCAGCTTAGGGGACAGGGTCGCGGAGCCCCAGCATTTT
d_gene: NA; j_gene: TRBJ1-2; abundance: NA; v_gene: TRBV6-6; CDR3aa: CASSSTGIDYGYTF; CDR3nt: TGTGCCAGCAGTTCAACAGGGATCGACTATGGCTACACCTTC